There are a few counts of the clone carrying this T cell receptor (beta chain). The target antigen is unknown. With 60 Vbeta and 13 Jbeta primers, the PCR was carried out. Here immunoSEQ multiplex PCR was the method, and the copy in TCRdb shows in-frame clones only, minus some. This sample has some 160,000 clones, with approximately 68% found just once. The data derive from a study of cytomegalovirus exposure and HLA in healthy donors. Background on the study: In an early release, HLA-typed donors contributed 80 million to 95 million unique TCR sequences. Study results and limitations: Trimming of TCR beta V- and J-genes showed a link, identified in a later analysis, to a missense DCLRE1C variant. Later analysis suggested links between common viral pathogens and several top significant clusters. Among CMV-associated TCR beta chains, most appeared HLA-restricted in a later analysis.

The specimen sequenced was PBMCs. The receptor comes from a man in his sixties in good health and CMV-seronegative.

CDR3 bases: TGTGCCAGCCCCCCCGACAGGGGAGGTTGGTTCGAGCAGTACTTC. Its translation is CASPPDRGGWFEQYF. The chain couples TRBV6-1 to TRBJ2-7, with 8 bases identical to TRBD1. Per the germline V gene, CDR1 is MNHNS and CDR2 is SASEGT. The CDR3 has 15 residues. Trimming cost V 8 bases and J 6 bases; bases outside gene matches: 15.